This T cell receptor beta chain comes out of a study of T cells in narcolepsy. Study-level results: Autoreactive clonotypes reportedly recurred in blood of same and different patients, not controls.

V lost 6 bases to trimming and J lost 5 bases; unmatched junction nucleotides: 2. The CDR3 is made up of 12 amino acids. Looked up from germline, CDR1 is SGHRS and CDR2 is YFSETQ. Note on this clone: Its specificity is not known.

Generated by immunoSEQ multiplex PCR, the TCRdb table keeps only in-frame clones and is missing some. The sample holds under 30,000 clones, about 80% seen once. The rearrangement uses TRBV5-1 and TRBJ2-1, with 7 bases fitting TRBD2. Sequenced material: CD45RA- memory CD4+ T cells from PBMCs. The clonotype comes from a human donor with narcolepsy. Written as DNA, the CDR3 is TGCGCCAGCACTAGCGGAGACAATGAGCAGTTCTTC. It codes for CASTSGDNEQFF. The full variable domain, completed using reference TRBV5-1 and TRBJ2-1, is KAGVTQTPRYLIKTRGQQVTLSCSPISGHRSVSWYQQTPGQGLQFLFEYFSETQRNKGNFPGRFSGRQFSNSRSEMNVSTLELGDSALYLCASTSGDNEQFFGPGTRLTVL.